In its sample, the clone carrying this TCR beta chain was seen many times. Its antigen remains unidentified. Trimming took off 0 bases at V and 2 bases at J, with 16 bases between the two ends. The CDR3 length is 17 residues. The V gene's germline CDR1 is ENHRY and CDR2 SYGVKD. These patients, aged 18 to 65, had recently diagnosed hyperthyroidism lasting under 2 months. RNA transcripts provided the source from which TCR beta CDR3 regions were amplified. HTBI primers were used for first-round RT-PCR of the TCR CDR3. TCRdb analysed the multiplex PCR reads with MiXCR anew, one entry per CDR3 protein. The table records approximately 430,000 distinct CDR3 sequences, around 16% of them present only once. The data originate from a study of T cells in Graves' hyperthyroidism and ophthalmopathy. General study results and limits: The majority of expanded thyroid clonotypes above 0.001 also appeared in blood.

The sequenced sample was blood. The source of this sequence is a woman between 18 and 29 years old with Graves' hyperthyroidism. The chain couples TRBV10-3 to TRBJ1-2; D gene uncertain. The CDR3 region is CAISESGVTEGNYGYTF. The CDR3 region has the DNA TGTGCCATCAGTGAGTCAGGTGTCACAGAAGGGAACTATGGCTACACCTTC.